This TCR beta chain is from a study of blood T cell repertoires in COVID-19. Overall study: Sites across the United States, Italy and Spain contributed samples from acute and convalescent COVID-19. PBMCs, B-cell-depleted T cells, or T cells provided the cDNA or gDNA that made up the material.

In the authors' workflow: The assay estimated nucleated cells by amplifying reference gene primers. Some clones are missing from TCRdb's copy, which holds only in-frame ones; the method was immunoSEQ multiplex PCR. V, J and clone size derive from that table, while D and trimming were established from the DNA sequence. Of over 250,000 clones listed, 75% to 90% are singletons. The CDR3 spans 12 residues. Trimming left V 3 bases short and J 10 bases short, with 11 bases between. Germline values: CDR1 SGHNT, CDR2 YYREEE (reference sequence). The Seattle patients joined while their infection was active and were tracked longitudinally afterward.

The sample was peripheral blood. The rearrangement links TRBV5-4 to TRBJ2-1; D possibly corresponds to TRBD2 (6 bases). This sequence was found in a woman in her sixties or seventies with COVID-19, enrolled during active disease. This CDR3 reads CASSSAGLEQFF. The CDR3 region has the DNA TGTGCCAGCAGCTCTGCGGGGTTGGAGCAGTTCTTC.